This record covers a single TCR beta chain. Method: immunoSEQ multiplex PCR; TCRdb's copy keeps in-frame clones and lacks some. Of around 36,000 clones in the sample, approximately 92% were seen once. The data stem from a study of T cell changes during pregnancy in multiple sclerosis. This CDR3 spans 13 amino acids. Germline V CDR1 and CDR2: MNHNY, SVGAGI (reference sequence). V was clipped by 4 bases and J by 7 bases, with 11 bases between them. Sequenced here: peripheral blood, sampled before pregnancy. This sequence originates from a female donor with multiple sclerosis, enrolled in a pregnancy study. This rearrangement joins TRBV6-6 to TRBJ1-5, with D maybe TRBD1 (5 bases). In DNA form, the CDR3 reads TGTGCCAGCAGTTCCAGGGAGGGCCAGCCCCAGCATTTT. This encodes CASSSREGQPQHF.